This T cell receptor (beta chain) was identified during a study of T cells in Graves' hyperthyroidism and ophthalmopathy (dated by TCRdb to the late 2010s). About the investigation overall: Peripheral blood samples were taken at the time of initial diagnosis, prior to any treatment. The roughly 94 discovery patients were randomly split 7:3 into training and test sets. In more than 5 Graves' hyperthyroidism patients, the study also compared T-cell repertoires from thyroid tissue with T-cell repertoires from blood. An independent validation cohort of around 19 hyperthyroidism patients and 15 or so patients who later progressed to ophthalmopathy tested prospective prediction of ophthalmopathy. Once sampling was done, hyperthyroidism patients were given methimazole at a starting dose of 30 mg daily, whereas ophthalmopathy patients were given high-dose intravenous methylprednisolone. The paper describes TCR Vbeta CDR3 sequencing of around 130 peripheral blood samples, made up of approximately 40 ophthalmopathy patients, 70 to 80 hyperthyroidism patients and 17 progressor patients. To identify distinguishing TCR V-J signatures, a discovery cohort of around 100 patients was used, comprising 43 with Graves' ophthalmopathy and approximately 57 with stable Graves' hyperthyroidism. Points the paper makes about the study in general: Most expanded thyroid clonotypes (frequency above 0.001) were also detected in blood, suggesting blood repertoires may reflect thyroid immune responses. No statistical method was used to set the sample size in advance, and investigators knew the group allocation. In validation, the model predicted progression to ophthalmopathy with 55% to 71% sensitivity and roughly 72% specificity, a median of roughly seven months before onset. A 13 V-J signature model separated ophthalmopathy from stable hyperthyroidism, with nearly 90% sensitivity and about 81% specificity in cross-validation and 80%/75% in testing.

This clonotype was seen a few times. It lacks a known antigen. Base qualities are missing; no much larger clone stands one base away. Ophthalmopathy patients had moderately to severely active disease, with a Clinical Activity Score of 3 or more, a NOSPECS grade of 4 or more, and a disease duration of less than 3 months. Exclusion was applied to patients with uncontrolled infections, other autoimmune diseases, pregnancy or lactation. Diagnoses were established on the basis of clinical symptoms, serum thyroxine and TRAb, thyroid ultrasound, and orbital computed tomography. Ficoll-Paque density gradient centrifugation was used to isolate PBMCs from 10 ml of fresh peripheral blood. Total RNA was extracted using Trizol reagent, and RNA quality was assessed on an Agilent 2100 Bioanalyzer. The TCR beta CDR3 regions were amplified from the RNA transcripts. For the first round of RT-PCR on the TCR CDR3, the HTBI primer set was used together with the Qiagen OneStep RT-PCR kit. Libraries were constructed in a second round of multiplex PCR, after which size selection and purification were carried out. Libraries were sequenced paired-end with 100 bp reads on an Illumina HiSeq2000. Per the original workflow: SOAPnuke was used to process the raw data, removing reads that contained adapters or uncalled bases, had a mean Phred below 15, or lacked an exact match to the constant primer or identifier. High-quality paired reads were merged with COPE v1.2.5, and unique nucleotide sequences were defined as clonotypes. MiTCR v1.1 was used to align clonotypes to the IMGT TRBV, TRBD and TRBJ reference segments. Only V-J combinations with frequency above 0.0001, covering about 99% of repertoires, were analysed. The TCS score was defined as F50 (clonal expansion) divided by E x V (chaos), with BLOSUM62-based TCRdist calculated between CDR3 peptides within each V-J. Welch's t-statistics and random forest reduced roughly 530 V-J features to 10 to 15, which were used in a naive Bayes classifier (R e1071). TCRdb's own reprocessing of the public reads used fastp at Q25 and MiXCR and kept productive beta chains. Rows matching on CDR3 protein sequence are summarized as one entry with the most common DNA and genes. Here the V and J calls rest on TCRdb's processing, not on the authors' analysis. The sample has about 640,000 distinct CDR3 sequences on record, around 20% of them singletons. The ten biggest clones cover 34% of the sample.

Germline trimming: 5 bases from V, 8 bases from J; junction bases outside gene matches: 11. Taken from the germline V gene, the CDR1 and CDR2 loops are MDHEN and SYDVKM. The CDR3 measures 17 amino acids from cysteine to phenylalanine. The only DNA kept is the CDR3, 51 bases in frame from the first base. Sequencing was performed on blood. The chain couples TRBV28 to TRBJ2-1; 14 bases in the junction line up with TRBD2. The receptor was isolated from a man between 25 and 39 years old with Graves' ophthalmopathy. The CDR3 amino acid sequence is: CASSDQLPGLAGDEQFF. The bases read TGTGCCAGCAGTGACCAACTACCGGGACTAGCGGGAGATGAGCAGTTCTTC.